One sample yielded the 22 T cell receptor beta chains listed below, sequenced in a study of long-term antiretroviral therapy in people with HIV. At the survey level, the v3.0 immunoSEQ assay was run. Only in-frame clones appear in the TCRdb table, and some are missing; sequencing was by immunoSEQ multiplex PCR. Here the sample spans over 20,000 clones, 84% being singletons. This specimen was unsorted PBMCs, taken 0.1 years before starting antiretroviral therapy. These receptors were taken from a young man with HIV.

The chain uses TRBV19 and TRBJ1-5; 7 bases match TRBD1. The germline CDR1 and CDR2 sequences are LNHDA and SQIVND (reference sequence). Germline trimming cut 9 bases from V and 9 bases from J; bases unmatched to any gene: 8. This CDR3 is built from 12 residues. CDR3 sequence (DNA): TGTGCCAGGCCGCTACAGGGGCGGCCCCAGCATTTT. Translation gives CARPLQGRPQHF.

V gene TRBV13 combines with J gene TRBJ2-3; D call uncertain. V was pared by 0 bases and J by 3 bases, with 1 base between. The V gene's germline CDR1 is PRHDT and CDR2 FYEKMQ (reference sequence). There are 12 residues in the CDR3. CDR3 sequence: CASSLGTDTQYF. CDR3 sequence (DNA): TGTGCCAGCAGCTTAGGTACAGATACGCAGTATTTT. The full variable domain, completed using reference TRBV13 and TRBJ2-3, is AAGVIQSPRHLIKEKRETATLKCYPIPRHDTVYWYQQGPGQDPQFLISFYEKMQSDKGSIPDRFSAQQFSDYHSELNMSSLELGDSALYFCASSLGTDTQYFGPGTRLTVL.

The J gene is TRBJ2-5, the V gene TRBV7-2, with 7 bases aligning to TRBD2. J was trimmed by 7 bases and V by 1 base; bases with no gene match: 9. The CDR3 is 15 amino acids. Germline assignment: CDR1 SGHTA and CDR2 FQGNSA. CDR3 residues: CASSLGVAGEGTQYF. The CDR3 DNA sequence: TGTGCCAGCAGCTTAGGGGTAGCGGGTGAGGGGACCCAGTACTTC.

The chain joins TRBV10-1 to TRBJ1-2, with 11 bases lining up with TRBD1. From germline, CDR1 is WNHNN and CDR2 SYGVQD (reference sequence). The CDR3 is made up of 15 amino acids. After removal of 9 bases from V and 4 bases from J, the junction contained 10 bases not matched to a gene. CDR3 coding DNA: TGCGCCAGGGGACAGGGGGGAACATCAGGCTATGGCTACACCTTC. It yields the protein CARGQGGTSGYGYTF.

Points on this clone: Distinct nucleotide sequences in the sample also encode this CDR3. CDR3 in amino acids: CASSVGGGNQPQHF. In nucleotides, the CDR3 is TGTGCCAGCAGCGTGGGGGGCGGCAATCAGCCCCAGCATTTT. The chain carries TRBV9 and TRBJ1-5; D perhaps matches TRBD1 (6 bases). Germline CDR1 and CDR2: SGDLS and YYNGEE. Trimming cost V 2 bases and J 2 bases, with 8 bases left between them. CDR3 length: 14 amino acids. Based on the CDR3 plus reference TRBV9 and TRBJ1-5, the full variable domain is DSGVTQTPKHLITATGQRVTLRCSPRSGDLSVYWYQQSLDQGLQFLIQYYNGEERAKGNILERFSAQQFPDLHSELNLSSLELGDSALYFCASSVGGGNQPQHFGDGTRLSIL.

The chain links TRBV6-5 to TRBJ2-1; TRBD1 matches 7 bases. CDR3 size: 15 residues. The J segment lost 7 bases and the V segment lost 7 bases, leaving 13 bases of the junction unmatched. Germline V gene sequence: CDR1 MNHEY, CDR2 SVGAGI. CDR3 DNA: TGTGCCAGCACCTCAGACAGGGAACTACAAAATGAGCAGTTCTTC. Protein product: CASTSDRELQNEQFF.

The chain uses TRBV30 and TRBJ2-7; D gene uncertain. Germline loops: CDR1 GTSNPN, CDR2 SVGIG (reference sequence). V gave up 4 bases and J gave up 3 bases, with 16 bases separating them. The CDR3 consists of 14 residues. DNA of the CDR3: TGTGCCTGGAACCCCAATGACTTCTACTACGAGCAGTACTTC. As protein: CAWNPNDFYYEQYF.

The chain combines TRBV7-3 with TRBJ2-7; D gene ambiguous. CDR1 and CDR2 (germline): SGHTA, FQGTGA. Trimming removed 2 bases at V and 3 bases at J, with 23 bases between. The length of the CDR3 is 18 residues. The CDR3 DNA reads TGTGCCAGCAGCTTAGGAGTTCGGCGTCCCCCTCTACTCTACGAGCAGTACTTC. It codes for CASSLGVRRPPLLYEQYF.

This sequence joins TRBV2 and TRBJ1-2; unclear D gene. The V and J ends lost 0 bases and 3 bases respectively, with 11 bases between them. The germline gives CDR1 SNHLY, CDR2 FYNNEI. The CDR3 is made up of 15 amino acids. The DNA for the CDR3 is TGTGCCAGCAGTGAAGCGCTTAGTAGTTACTATGGCTACACCTTC. Translated, it gives CASSEALSSYYGYTF. The complete variable domain, with remaining parts taken from reference TRBV2 and TRBJ1-2, reads EPEVTQTPSHQVTQMGQEVILRCVPISNHLYFYWYRQILGQKVEFLVSFYNNEISEKSEIFDDQFSVERPDGSNFTLKIRSTKLEDSAMYFCASSEALSSYYGYTFGSGTRLTVV.

This chain links TRBV9 with TRBJ2-3, with D maybe TRBD2 (5 bases). V lost 10 bases and J 8 bases, leaving 8 bases between the germline ends. The CDR3 totals 9 residues. CDR1 is SGDLS, CDR2 YYNGEE, per germline. The CDR3 region is CACRGTQYF. As DNA, the CDR3 is TGTGCCTGCCGGGGTACGCAGTATTTT.

J is TRBJ1-2 and V is TRBV9, with 7 bases matching TRBD1. The CDR3 length is 16 residues. J was trimmed by 2 bases and V by 0 bases; bases with no gene match: 7. The germline CDR1 and CDR2 sequences are SGDLS and YYNGEE. Written as DNA, the CDR3 is TGTGCCAGCAGCGTAGGTCCCGGGACAGAGAACTATGGCTACACCTTC. Its protein is CASSVGPGTENYGYTF.

The V and J genes are TRBV5-1 and TRBJ1-1, with 7 bases identical to TRBD1. CDR1 and CDR2 from the germline V gene are SGHRS and YFSETQ. V lost 0 bases and J lost 7; bases outside the gene matches: 6. This CDR3 spans 14 amino acids. The CDR3 nucleotides are TGCGCCAGCAGCTTGGGGGACAGCAGCCGTGAAGCTTTCTTT. Protein sequence: CASSLGDSSREAFF.

This sequence joins TRBV5-1 and TRBJ2-2; 8 bases align to TRBD1. Germline V gene data show CDR1 as SGHRS and CDR2 as YFSETQ. Trimming removed 0 bases from V and 7 bases from J; junction bases left unmatched: 5. The CDR3 contains 15 residues. The CDR3, as DNA: TGCGCCAGCAGCTTGGGTGCAGGGGGCATCGGGGAGCTGTTTTTT. Protein: CASSLGAGGIGELFF.

The CDR3 spells CASSLGPGVNEQFF. CDR3 bases: TGCGCCAGCAGCTTGGGTCCAGGAGTCAATGAGCAGTTCTTC. The J gene is TRBJ2-1, the V gene TRBV5-1; no reliable D call. V lost 0 bases to trimming and J lost 6 bases, with 10 bases between them. Germline V lookup: CDR1 SGHRS, CDR2 YFSETQ. CDR3 length: 14 residues.

The J gene is TRBJ1-4, the V gene TRBV30; tentative D call: TRBD1 (6 bases). Germline V lookup: CDR1 GTSNPN, CDR2 SVGIG (reference sequence). With 2 bases removed from V and 3 bases from J, the gap between germline ends came to 10 bases. The CDR3 has 14 amino acids. The CDR3 sequence: CAWSIGGANEKLFF. The DNA of the CDR3 is TGTGCCTGGAGTATAGGGGGGGCTAATGAAAAACTGTTTTTT.

The chain recombines TRBV4-1 with TRBJ2-7; D not certain. The V and J ends lost 2 bases and 0 bases respectively, with 11 bases between them. The CDR3 is made up of 15 amino acids. Germline V gene data show CDR1 as MGHRA and CDR2 as YSYEKL. CDR3 sequence reads: CASSQFGHPSYEQYF. CDR3 bases: TGCGCCAGCAGCCAATTTGGTCACCCCTCCTACGAGCAGTACTTC.

This chain joins TRBV19 and TRBJ1-2; tentative D call: TRBD1 (5 bases). Trimming removed 5 bases from V and 0 bases from J, with 10 bases in between. This CDR3 comprises 14 residues. Germline V lookup: CDR1 LNHDA, CDR2 SQIVND (reference sequence). Here the CDR3 DNA reads TGTGCCAGTAGTGCCGGGACGGCTAACTATGGCTACACCTTC. Encoded protein: CASSAGTANYGYTF. The full variable domain, with the rest looked up from reference TRBV19 and TRBJ1-2, is DGGITQSPKYLFRKEGQNVTLSCEQNLNHDAMYWYRQDPGQGLRLIYYSQIVNDFQKGDIAEGYSVSREKKESFPLTVTSAQKNPTAFYLCASSAGTANYGYTFGSGTRLTVV.

The chain recombines TRBV30 with TRBJ2-6; 8 positions match TRBD1. Germline CDR1 GTSNPN, CDR2 SVGIG (reference sequence). The CDR3 spans 15 residues. V lost 4 bases and J lost 2; bases outside the gene matches: 4. In DNA form, the CDR3 reads TGTGCCTGGACCCGGACAGGGACTGGGGCCAACGTCCTGACTTTC. It specifies CAWTRTGTGANVLTF.

The V and J genes are TRBV11-2 and TRBJ1-2, with D hard to call. Germline assignment: CDR1 SGHAT and CDR2 FQNNGV. The CDR3 loop spans 16 amino acids. With 3 bases removed from V and 2 bases from J, the gap between germline ends came to 16 bases. CDR3 sequence reads: CASSFGGVRLNYGYTF. The CDR3 bases are TGTGCCAGCAGCTTCGGCGGGGTTCGGCTCAACTATGGCTACACCTTC.

The V call is TRBV6-1, the J call TRBJ2-5, with D possibly being TRBD1 (6 bases). This CDR3 region has 13 residues. The germline V and J ends were trimmed by 3 bases and 5 bases, with 10 bases remaining between them. Germline-derived CDR1 and CDR2 are MNHNS and SASEGT. The CDR3 DNA is TGTGCCAGCAGTGACAGGGGTGCCGAGACCCAGTACTTC. This codes for CASSDRGAETQYF.

The chain joins TRBV13 to TRBJ2-2, with 8 bases matching TRBD2. This CDR3 is built from 15 residues. CDR1 and CDR2 from the germline V gene are PRHDT and FYEKMQ (reference sequence). Trimming cost V 5 bases and J 4 bases; bases outside gene matches: 6. The CDR3 sequence is CASSDREGVTGELFF. In nucleotides, the CDR3 is TGTGCCAGCAGCGACCGGGAGGGAGTCACCGGGGAGCTGTTTTTT.

Only a few counts were recorded for this clone. The chain combines TRBV2 with TRBJ2-7, with D possibly matching TRBD2 (5 bases). The CDR3 loop spans 13 amino acids. Germline loops: CDR1 SNHLY, CDR2 FYNNEI. V was trimmed by 8 bases and J by 0 bases, leaving 11 bases between them. DNA for the CDR3: TGTGCCAGCCGGGATTTTAGCTCCTACGAGCAGTACTTC. It is translated as CASRDFSSYEQYF.